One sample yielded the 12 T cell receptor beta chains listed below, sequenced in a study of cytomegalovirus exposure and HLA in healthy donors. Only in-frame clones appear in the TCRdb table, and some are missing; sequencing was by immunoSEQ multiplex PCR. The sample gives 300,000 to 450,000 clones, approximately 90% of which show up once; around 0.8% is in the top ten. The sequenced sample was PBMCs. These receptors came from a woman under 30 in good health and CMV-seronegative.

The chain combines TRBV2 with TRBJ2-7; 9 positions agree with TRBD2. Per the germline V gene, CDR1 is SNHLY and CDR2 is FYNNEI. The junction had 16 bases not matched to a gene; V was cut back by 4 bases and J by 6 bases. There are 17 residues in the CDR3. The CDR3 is CASSAPPLAGVVREQYF. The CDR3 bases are TGTGCCAGCAGTGCCCCCCCCTTAGCGGGAGTGGTGCGCGAGCAGTACTTC.

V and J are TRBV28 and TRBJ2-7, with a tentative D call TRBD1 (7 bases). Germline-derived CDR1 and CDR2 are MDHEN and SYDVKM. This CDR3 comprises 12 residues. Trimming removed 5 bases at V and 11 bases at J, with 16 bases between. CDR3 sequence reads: CASSLLTGEEYF. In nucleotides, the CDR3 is TGTGCCAGCAGTCTACTAACAGGGGAGGAGTACTTC.

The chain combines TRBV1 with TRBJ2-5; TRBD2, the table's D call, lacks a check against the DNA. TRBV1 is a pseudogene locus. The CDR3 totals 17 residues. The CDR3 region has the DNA TGCACCAGCAGCCAGAGGAGCCCTAGCGGGCTAAAAGAGACCCAGTACTTC. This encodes CTSSQRSPSGLKETQYF.

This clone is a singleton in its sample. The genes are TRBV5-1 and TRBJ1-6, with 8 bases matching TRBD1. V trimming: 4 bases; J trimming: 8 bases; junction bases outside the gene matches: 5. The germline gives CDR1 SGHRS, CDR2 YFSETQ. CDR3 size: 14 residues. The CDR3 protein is CASSPDRAYSPLHF. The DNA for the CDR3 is TGCGCCAGCAGCCCGGACAGGGCCTATTCACCCCTCCACTTT.

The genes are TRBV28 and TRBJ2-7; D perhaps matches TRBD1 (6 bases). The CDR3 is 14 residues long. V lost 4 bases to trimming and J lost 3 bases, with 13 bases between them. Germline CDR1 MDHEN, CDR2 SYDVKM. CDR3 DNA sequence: TGTGCCAGCAGTTCCACAGGGTCTCTCTACGAGCAGTACTTC. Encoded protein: CASSSTGSLYEQYF.

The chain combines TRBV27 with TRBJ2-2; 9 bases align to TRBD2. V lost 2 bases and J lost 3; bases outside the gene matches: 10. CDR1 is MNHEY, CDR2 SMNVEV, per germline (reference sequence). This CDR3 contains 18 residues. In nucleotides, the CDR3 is TGTGCCAGCAGTTTAAATCTGGGCGGGAGGGTTTACACCGGGGAGCTGTTTTTT. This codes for CASSLNLGGRVYTGELFF.

Written as DNA, the CDR3 is TGTGCCAGCAGTCTACGGGACAGCGAGCAGTACTTC. Its protein is CASSLRDSEQYF. This sequence joins TRBV28 and TRBJ2-7; the match to TRBD1 covers 7 bases. The CDR3 covers 12 residues. Germline assignment: CDR1 MDHEN and CDR2 SYDVKM. V lost 5 bases and J lost 6; bases outside the gene matches: 4.

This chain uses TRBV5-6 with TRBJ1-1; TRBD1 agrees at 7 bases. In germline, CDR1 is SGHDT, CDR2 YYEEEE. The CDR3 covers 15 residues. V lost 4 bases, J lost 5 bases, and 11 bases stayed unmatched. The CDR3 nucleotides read TGTGCCAGCAGCAGGACAGGTATTCGGCGGACTGAAGCTTTCTTT. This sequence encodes CASSRTGIRRTEAFF. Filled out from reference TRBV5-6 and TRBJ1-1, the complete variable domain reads DAGVTQSPTHLIKTRGQQVTLRCSPKSGHDTVSWYQQALGQGPQFIFQYYEEEERQRGNFPDRFSGHQFPNYSSELNVNALLLGDSALYLCASSRTGIRRTEAFFGQGTRLTVV.

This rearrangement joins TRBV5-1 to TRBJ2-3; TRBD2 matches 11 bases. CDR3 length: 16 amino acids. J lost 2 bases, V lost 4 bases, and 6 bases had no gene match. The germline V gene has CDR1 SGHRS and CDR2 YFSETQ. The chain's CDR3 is CASSLLAGGATDTQYF. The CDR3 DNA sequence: TGCGCCAGCAGCCTGCTAGCGGGGGGTGCCACAGATACGCAGTATTTT.

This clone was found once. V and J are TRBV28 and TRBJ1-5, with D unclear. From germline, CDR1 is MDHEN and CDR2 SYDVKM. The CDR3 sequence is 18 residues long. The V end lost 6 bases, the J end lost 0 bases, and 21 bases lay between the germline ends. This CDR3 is CASRNQIQLGSSNQPQHF. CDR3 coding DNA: TGTGCCAGCAGGAACCAGATTCAATTGGGCTCTAGCAATCAGCCCCAGCATTTT.

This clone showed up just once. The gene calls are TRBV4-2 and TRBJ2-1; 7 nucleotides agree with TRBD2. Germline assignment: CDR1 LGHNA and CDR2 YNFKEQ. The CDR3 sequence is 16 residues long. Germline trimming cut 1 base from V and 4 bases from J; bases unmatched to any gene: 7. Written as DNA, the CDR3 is TGTGCCAGCAGCCAAGGTTCCAGCGGGGATTACAATGAGCAGTTCTTC. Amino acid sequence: CASSQGSSGDYNEQFF.

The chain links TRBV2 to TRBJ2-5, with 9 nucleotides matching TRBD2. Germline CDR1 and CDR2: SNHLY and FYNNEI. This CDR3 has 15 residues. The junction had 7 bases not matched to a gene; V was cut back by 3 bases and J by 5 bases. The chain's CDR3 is CASSDGRGGLETQYF. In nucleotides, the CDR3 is TGTGCCAGCAGTGACGGGCGGGGGGGCCTGGAGACCCAGTACTTC.